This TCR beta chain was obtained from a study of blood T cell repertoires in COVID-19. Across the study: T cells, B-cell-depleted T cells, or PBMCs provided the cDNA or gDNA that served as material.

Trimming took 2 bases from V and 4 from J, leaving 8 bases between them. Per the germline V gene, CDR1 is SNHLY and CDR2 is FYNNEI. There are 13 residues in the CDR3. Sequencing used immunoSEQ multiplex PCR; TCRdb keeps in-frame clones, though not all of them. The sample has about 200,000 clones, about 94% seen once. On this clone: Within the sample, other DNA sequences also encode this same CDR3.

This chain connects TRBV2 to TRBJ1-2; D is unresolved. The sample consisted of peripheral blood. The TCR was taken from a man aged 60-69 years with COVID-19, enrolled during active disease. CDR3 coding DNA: TGTGCCAGCAGTGAACGCAGGATCTATGGCTACACCTTC. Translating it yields CASSERRIYGYTF. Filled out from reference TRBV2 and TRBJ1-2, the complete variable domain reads EPEVTQTPSHQVTQMGQEVILRCVPISNHLYFYWYRQILGQKVEFLVSFYNNEISEKSEIFDDQFSVERPDGSNFTLKIRSTKLEDSAMYFCASSERRIYGYTFGSGTRLTVV.